This T cell receptor (beta chain) comes out of a study of cytomegalovirus exposure and HLA in healthy donors. Study-level findings and limits: Highly shared sequence variants in one cluster were likely a sequencing artifact.

The PCR was carried out with 60 Vbeta primers and 13 Jbeta primers. The data were produced by immunoSEQ multiplex PCR, yet TCRdb's version contains in-frame clones alone and is incomplete. The sample consists of roughly 180,000 clones, roughly 80% of them appearing once. This CDR3 is 13 amino acids long. V was shortened by 1 base and J by 3 bases, with 8 bases between the two germline ends. In germline, CDR1 is SGHNT, CDR2 YYREEE (reference sequence). Only a few counts were recorded for this clone. Antigen unknown. The chain is built from TRBV5-4 and TRBJ2-7, with D unresolved. Sequences were obtained from PBMCs. This receptor was identified in a girl aged 10 to 17 in good health and CMV-seropositive. The CDR3 sequence is CASSLKQSYEQYF. CDR3 bases: TGTGCCAGCAGCTTGAAACAGAGCTACGAGCAGTACTTC. The whole variable domain, filled in from reference TRBV5-4 and TRBJ2-7, reads ETGVTQSPTHLIKTRGQQVTLRCSSQSGHNTVSWYQQALGQGPQFIFQYYREEENGRGNFPPRFSGLQFPNYSSELNVNALELDDSALYLCASSLKQSYEQYFGPGTRLTVT.